Sequencing of this T cell receptor beta chain was carried out in a study of blood T cell repertoires in COVID-19. Overall study context: Italy, Spain and the United States were the sources of the convalescent and acute COVID-19 samples. Sample material is recorded as cDNA or gDNA derived from T cells, B-cell-depleted T cells, or PBMCs.

Authors' processing steps: Amplification of reference gene primers was used by the study to estimate nucleated cell counts. TCRdb's copy holds only in-frame clones and misses some; the assay was immunoSEQ multiplex PCR. Clonal size and the V and J genes are those of that table, whereas D and trimming came from the DNA. The table shows under 250,000 clones, with around 85% occurring only once. CDR1 is LGHNT and CDR2 is FRNRAP in the germline V gene. Trimming removed 1 base at V and 0 bases at J, with 10 bases between. The CDR3 is 16 residues long. The sequenced material came from peripheral blood. J is TRBJ1-5 and V is TRBV12-5, with TRBD1 as a possible D gene (5 bases). The TCR was taken from a man aged 80 or over with acute or convalescent COVID-19. The CDR3 spells CASGLDRYYSNQPQHF. The CDR3 nucleotides read TGTGCTAGTGGTTTGGACAGGTATTATAGCAATCAGCCCCAGCATTTT.